This TCR beta chain was recorded in a study of shared clonotypes between healthy human individuals. Study findings and constraints: Clonotype sharing among donors likely depends on sequencing depth. A handful of donors held about 5.1% of naive CD4 clonotypes in common.

Naive CD8 isolation took CD45RO-negative cells positively selected for CCR7 and excluded terminally differentiated effector memory CD45RA+ cells. In regard to this clone: The antigen remains undetermined.

Assay: immunoSEQ multiplex PCR; the TCRdb copy retains only in-frame clones and omits some. In the table there are some 630,000 clones, approximately 96% of which are singletons. Germline loops: CDR1 MNHEY, CDR2 SMNVEV (reference sequence). J was trimmed by 8 bases and V by 2 bases; bases with no gene match: 4. This CDR3 comprises 13 residues. Sequencing input: naive CD8+ T cells sorted from blood. The chain links TRBV27 to TRBJ1-1, with 8 positions matching TRBD1. The TCR originated in a woman aged 25 to 45 in good health. The CDR3 here is CASSLLGQGEAFF. CDR3 nucleotides: TGTGCCAGCAGTTTACTCGGACAGGGCGAAGCTTTCTTT.